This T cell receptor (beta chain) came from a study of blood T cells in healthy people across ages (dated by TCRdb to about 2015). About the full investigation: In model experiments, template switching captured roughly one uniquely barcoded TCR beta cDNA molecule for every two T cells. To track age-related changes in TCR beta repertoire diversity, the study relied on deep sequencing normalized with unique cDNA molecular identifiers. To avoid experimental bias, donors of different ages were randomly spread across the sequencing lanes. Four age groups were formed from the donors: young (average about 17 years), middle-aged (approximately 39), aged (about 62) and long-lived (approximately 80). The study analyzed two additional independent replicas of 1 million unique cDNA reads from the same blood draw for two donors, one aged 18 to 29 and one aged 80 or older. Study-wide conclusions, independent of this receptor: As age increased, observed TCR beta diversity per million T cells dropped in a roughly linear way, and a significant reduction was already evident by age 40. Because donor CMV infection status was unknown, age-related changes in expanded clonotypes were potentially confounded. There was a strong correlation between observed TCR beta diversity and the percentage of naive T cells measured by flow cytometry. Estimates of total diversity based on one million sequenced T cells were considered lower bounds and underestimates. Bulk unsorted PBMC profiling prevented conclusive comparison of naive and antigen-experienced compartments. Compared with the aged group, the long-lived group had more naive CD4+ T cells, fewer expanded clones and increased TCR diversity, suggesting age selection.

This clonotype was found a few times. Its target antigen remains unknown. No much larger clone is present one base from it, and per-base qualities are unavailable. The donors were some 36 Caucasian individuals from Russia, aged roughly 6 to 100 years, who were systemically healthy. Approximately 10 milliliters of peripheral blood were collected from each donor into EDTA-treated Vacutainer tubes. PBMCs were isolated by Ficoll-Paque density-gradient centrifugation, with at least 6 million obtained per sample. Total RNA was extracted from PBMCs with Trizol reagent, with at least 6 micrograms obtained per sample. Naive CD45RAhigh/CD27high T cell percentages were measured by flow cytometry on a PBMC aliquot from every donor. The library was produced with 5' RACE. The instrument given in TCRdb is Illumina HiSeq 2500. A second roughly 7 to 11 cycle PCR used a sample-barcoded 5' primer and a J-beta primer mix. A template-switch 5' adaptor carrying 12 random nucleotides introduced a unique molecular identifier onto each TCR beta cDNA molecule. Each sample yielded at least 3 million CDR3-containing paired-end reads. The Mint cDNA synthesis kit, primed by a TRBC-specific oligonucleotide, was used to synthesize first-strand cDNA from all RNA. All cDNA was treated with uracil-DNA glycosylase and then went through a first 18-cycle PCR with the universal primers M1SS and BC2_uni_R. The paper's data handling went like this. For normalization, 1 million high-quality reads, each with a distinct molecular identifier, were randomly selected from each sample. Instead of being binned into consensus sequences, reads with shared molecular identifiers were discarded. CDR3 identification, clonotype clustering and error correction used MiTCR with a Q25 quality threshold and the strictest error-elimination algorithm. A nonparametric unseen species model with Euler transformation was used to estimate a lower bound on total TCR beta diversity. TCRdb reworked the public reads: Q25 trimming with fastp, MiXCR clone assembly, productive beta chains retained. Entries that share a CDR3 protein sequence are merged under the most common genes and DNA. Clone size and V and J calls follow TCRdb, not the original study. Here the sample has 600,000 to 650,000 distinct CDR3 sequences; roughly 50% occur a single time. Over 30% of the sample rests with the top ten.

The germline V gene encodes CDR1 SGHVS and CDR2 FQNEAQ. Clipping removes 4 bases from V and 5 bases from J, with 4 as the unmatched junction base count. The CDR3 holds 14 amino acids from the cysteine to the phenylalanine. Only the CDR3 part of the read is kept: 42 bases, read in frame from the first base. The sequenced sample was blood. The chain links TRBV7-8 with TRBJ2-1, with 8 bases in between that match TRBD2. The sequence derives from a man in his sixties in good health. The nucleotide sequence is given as TGTGCCAGCAGCTCGGGACTAGAAAACAATGAGCAGTTCTTC. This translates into CASSSGLENNEQFF.